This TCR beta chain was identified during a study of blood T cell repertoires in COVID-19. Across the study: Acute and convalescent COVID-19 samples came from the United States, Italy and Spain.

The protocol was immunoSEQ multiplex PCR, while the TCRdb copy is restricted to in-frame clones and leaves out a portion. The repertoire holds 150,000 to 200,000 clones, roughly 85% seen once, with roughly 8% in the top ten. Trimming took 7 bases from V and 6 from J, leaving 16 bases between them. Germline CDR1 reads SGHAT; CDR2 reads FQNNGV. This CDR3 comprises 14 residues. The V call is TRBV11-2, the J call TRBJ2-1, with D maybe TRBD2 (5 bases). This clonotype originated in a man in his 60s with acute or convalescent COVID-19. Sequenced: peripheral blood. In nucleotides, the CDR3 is TGTGCCAGCACCGGGAATAGTATATCCAATGAGCAGTTCTTC. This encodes CASTGNSISNEQFF.